A selection of T cell receptor beta chains follows, all from one sample in a study of cytomegalovirus exposure and HLA in healthy donors. Sequencing was performed with immunoSEQ multiplex PCR; in TCRdb, only in-frame clones are kept and a portion is missing. The sample has hundreds of thousands of clones; about 87% are singletons. Sequencing was carried out using PBMCs. The receptor set was obtained from a man younger than 30 in good health and CMV-seronegative. The CDR3 runs from the conserved cysteine through the conserved F or W. A D gene is named only where the DNA matches it firmly. Expanded clones get a size class; other rows say once, few or many, or leave the size out.

clone_size d_call j_call v_call cdr3_aa cdr3_nt
NA TRBD1 TRBJ1-6 TRBV5-4 CASSLPRTGGRSPLHF TGTGCCAGCAGCTTGCCCAGGACAGGGGGAAGGTCACCCCTCCACTTT
NA NA TRBJ2-7 TRBV19 CASSPLSPGSYEQYF TGTGCCAGTAGTCCTCTTTCACCGGGCTCCTACGAGCAGTACTTC
NA NA TRBJ1-3 TRBV28 CASTGHPSGNTIYF TGTGCCAGCACCGGACACCCCTCTGGAAACACCATATATTTT
NA NA TRBJ1-1 TRBV4-1 CASSQDQPGLLVNTEAFF TGCGCCAGCAGCCAAGATCAGCCCGGACTTTTGGTGAACACTGAAGCTTTCTTT
NA TRBD1 TRBJ2-4 TRBV30 CAWSTQGLAKNIQYF TGTGCCTGGAGCACACAGGGGTTAGCCAAAAACATTCAGTACTTC
NA NA TRBJ1-5 TRBV7-2 CASSITTGSQPQHF TGTGCCAGCAGCATTACGACAGGAAGTCAGCCCCAGCATTTT
NA TRBD2 TRBJ2-7 TRBV7-9 CASSLAGGYEQYF TGTGCCAGCAGCTTAGCGGGAGGGTACGAGCAGTACTTC
NA TRBD1 TRBJ1-4 TRBV5-1 CASRSGTVREKLFF TGCGCCAGCAGATCCGGGACAGTAAGGGAAAAACTGTTTTTT
NA NA TRBJ1-3 TRBV29-1 CSVGQISASGNTIYF TGCAGCGTTGGCCAGATAAGCGCCTCTGGAAACACCATATATTTT
NA NA TRBJ1-2 TRBV28 CASSPPEGRALYGYTF TGTGCCAGCAGCCCCCCCGAGGGCCGCGCCCTCTATGGCTACACCTTC
NA NA TRBJ2-5 TRBV25-1 CASSEVFGRGETQYF TGTGCCAGCAGTGAAGTATTCGGGAGAGGGGAGACCCAGTACTTC
once NA TRBJ2-2 TRBV27 CASSSQGSTGELFF TGTGCCAGCAGTTCACAGGGTAGCACCGGGGAGCTGTTTTTT
few TRBD1 TRBJ2-5 TRBV27 CATRQGWYETQYF TGTGCCACCAGACAGGGGTGGTATGAGACCCAGTACTTC
NA TRBD2 TRBJ2-3 TRBV10-3 CAISELGEGTDTQYF TGTGCCATCAGTGAACTCGGGGAGGGGACGGATACGCAGTATTTT
NA NA TRBJ2-2 TRBV5-1 CASRPRDDGELFF TGCGCCAGCAGACCCAGGGATGACGGGGAGCTGTTTTTT
NA TRBD1 TRBJ1-2 TRBV19 CASSFRDRGPDGYTF TGTGCCAGTAGTTTCCGGGACAGGGGGCCGGATGGCTACACCTTC
NA NA TRBJ1-2 TRBV5-4 CASGPAGNPFDGYTF TGTGCCAGCGGACCGGCAGGGAATCCCTTCGATGGCTACACCTTC
NA NA TRBJ1-1 TRBV7-9 CASSRKGGDTEAFF TGTGCCAGCAGCCGGAAGGGAGGTGACACTGAAGCTTTCTTT
NA NA TRBJ1-1 TRBV4-1 CASSQVLNTEAFF TGCGCCAGCAGCCAAGTTCTTAACACTGAAGCTTTCTTT
NA TRBD1 TRBJ1-5 TRBV7-2 CASSPNGQAYQPQHF TGTGCCAGCAGCCCTAACGGACAGGCGTATCAGCCCCAGCATTTT
NA NA TRBJ2-1 TRBV6-4 CASSDSRVREQFF TGTGCCAGCAGTGACTCTCGCGTGCGTGAGCAGTTCTTC
NA NA TRBJ1-5 TRBV10-2 CASSGLGEGNQPQHF TGCGCCAGCAGTGGTCTGGGGGAGGGCAATCAGCCCCAGCATTTT
NA TRBD1 TRBJ1-4 TRBV5-6 CASSLEQGGVWKLFF TGTGCCAGCAGCTTGGAACAGGGGGGTGTTTGGAAACTGTTTTTT
NA NA TRBJ1-4 TRBV5-1 CASSLGREGEKLFF TGCGCCAGCAGCTTGGGTAGGGAGGGTGAAAAACTGTTTTTT
once NA TRBJ2-2 TRBV6-5 CASRQALEGTGELFF TGTGCCAGCAGGCAAGCCTTGGAGGGGACCGGGGAGCTGTTTTTT
NA TRBD2 TRBJ2-3 TRBV5-1 CASSLGPSGVTTDTQYF TGCGCCAGCAGCTTGGGGCCCAGCGGGGTAACCACAGATACGCAGTATTTT
NA NA TRBJ2-1 TRBV28 CASRAGHEQFF TGTGCCAGCAGGGCAGGGCATGAGCAGTTCTTC
NA NA TRBJ2-1 TRBV4-1 CASSQIIAEPQLGEQFF TGCGCCAGCAGCCAGATAATAGCGGAACCTCAACTTGGTGAGCAGTTCTTC
NA TRBD2 TRBJ2-2 TRBV12-5 CASGRTSGSLTGELFF TGTGCTAGTGGACGGACTAGCGGGAGCTTAACCGGGGAGCTGTTTTTT
once NA TRBJ2-7 TRBV6-1 CASKWTPLGEQYF TGTGCCAGCAAATGGACTCCCCTTGGTGAGCAGTACTTC
NA NA TRBJ2-7 TRBV7-9 CASSLGVYEQYF TGTGCCAGCAGCCTGGGAGTCTACGAGCAGTACTTC
once TRBD1 TRBJ1-2 TRBV27 CASSFTGTGLLLYGYTF TGTGCCAGCAGTTTCACCGGGACAGGGCTTCTCCTATATGGCTACACCTTC
once NA TRBJ2-1 TRBV10-2 CAIRLDTYNEQFF TGCGCCATCCGACTCGATACATACAATGAGCAGTTCTTC
NA NA TRBJ2-7 TRBV28 CASSPLAVSYEQYF TGTGCCAGCAGTCCCTTAGCGGTCTCCTACGAGCAGTACTTC
NA TRBD1 TRBJ1-1 TRBV6-5 CASRGQGPTEAFF TGTGCCAGCAGGGGACAGGGGCCCACTGAAGCTTTCTTT
many NA TRBJ1-6 TRBV7-6 CASSLEWRYNSPLHF TGTGCCAGCAGCTTAGAGTGGCGGTACAATTCACCCCTCCACTTT
NA TRBD2 TRBJ2-3 TRBV6-5 CASSYSKLAGTYTQYF TGTGCCAGCAGTTACTCGAAACTAGCGGGGACCTATACGCAGTATTTT
few NA TRBJ2-7 TRBV11-2 CASSAATVSYEQYF TGTGCCAGCAGCGCAGCGACTGTCTCCTACGAGCAGTACTTC
NA TRBD2 TRBJ2-7 TRBV27 CASSYGTSGYEQYF TGTGCCAGCAGTTACGGGACTAGCGGTTACGAGCAGTACTTC
NA TRBD2 TRBJ2-1 TRBV7-2 CASSKRGEQFF TGTGCCAGCAGTAAGCGGGGAGAGCAGTTCTTC
NA NA TRBJ2-4 TRBV7-6 CASSSLGGAKNIQYF TGTGCCAGCAGCTCTCTAGGAGGTGCCAAAAACATTCAGTACTTC
NA TRBD1 TRBJ2-4 TRBV7-2 CASSLSYPGQESLQYF TGTGCCAGCAGCTTATCATACCCGGGACAGGAGTCCCTTCAGTACTTC
once NA TRBJ1-6 TRBV23-1 CANDKKQGSSYNSPLHF TGCGCCAACGACAAAAAACAGGGAAGCTCCTATAATTCACCCCTCCACTTT
NA NA TRBJ2-3 TRBV7-9 CASSSGGGVYTQYF TGTGCCAGCAGCTCCGGGGGTGGGGTTTATACGCAGTATTTT
NA NA TRBJ2-7 TRBV29-1 CSVRQAGSYEQYF TGCAGCGTCCGACAGGCCGGCTCCTACGAGCAGTACTTC
NA NA TRBJ1-5 TRBV28 CASSPREGWYQPQHF TGTGCCAGCAGCCCCAGGGAGGGGTGGTACCAGCCCCAGCATTTT
NA NA TRBJ1-4 TRBV28 CASSLDPHTAPGEKLFF TGTGCCAGCAGTCTGGACCCCCACACAGCGCCAGGGGAAAAACTGTTTTTT
NA NA TRBJ2-3 TRBV13 CASSLKGLGDTQYF TGTGCCAGCAGCTTAAAGGGGTTAGGAGATACGCAGTATTTT
NA TRBD2 TRBJ2-6 TRBV29-1 CSVDVSGGTGANVLTF TGCAGCGTTGACGTTTCGGGGGGAACTGGGGCCAACGTCCTGACTTTC
NA NA TRBJ2-7 TRBV7-9 CASSKQGDEQYF TGTGCCAGCAGCAAACAGGGAGACGAGCAGTACTTC
once TRBD1 TRBJ1-5 TRBV27 CASTMTGGLGQPQHF TGTGCCAGTACGATGACAGGGGGCTTAGGTCAGCCCCAGCATTTT
few NA TRBJ1-2 TRBV7-9 CASSQATYGYTF TGTGCCAGCAGCCAGGCAACCTATGGCTACACCTTC
NA TRBD2 TRBJ2-2 TRBV4-2 CASSQATGLGPSNGELFF TGTGCCAGCAGCCAGGCCACGGGACTAGGACCCAGCAACGGGGAGCTGTTTTTT
NA NA TRBJ2-3 TRBV7-2 CASSPPQRVSTDTQYF TGTGCCAGCAGCCCCCCCCAGCGGGTAAGCACAGATACGCAGTATTTT